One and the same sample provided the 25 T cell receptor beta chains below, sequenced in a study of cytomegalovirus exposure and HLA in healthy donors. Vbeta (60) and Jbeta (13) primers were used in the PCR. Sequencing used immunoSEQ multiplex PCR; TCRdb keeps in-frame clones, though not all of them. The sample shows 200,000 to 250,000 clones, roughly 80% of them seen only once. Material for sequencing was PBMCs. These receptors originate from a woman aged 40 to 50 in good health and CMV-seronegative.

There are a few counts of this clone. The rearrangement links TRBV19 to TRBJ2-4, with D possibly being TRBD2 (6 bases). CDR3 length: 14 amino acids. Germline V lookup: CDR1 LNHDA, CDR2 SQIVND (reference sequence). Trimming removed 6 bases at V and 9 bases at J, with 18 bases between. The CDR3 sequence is CASSPRERGVIQYF. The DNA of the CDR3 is TGTGCCAGTAGCCCCAGGGAGCGCGGGGTCATTCAGTACTTC. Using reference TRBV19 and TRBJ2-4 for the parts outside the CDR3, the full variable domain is DGGITQSPKYLFRKEGQNVTLSCEQNLNHDAMYWYRQDPGQGLRLIYYSQIVNDFQKGDIAEGYSVSREKKESFPLTVTSAQKNPTAFYLCASSPRERGVIQYFGAGTRLSVL.

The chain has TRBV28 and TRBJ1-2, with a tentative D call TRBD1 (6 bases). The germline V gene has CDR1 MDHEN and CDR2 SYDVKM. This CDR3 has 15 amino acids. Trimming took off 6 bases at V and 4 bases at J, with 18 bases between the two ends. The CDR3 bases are TGTGCCAGCAGCAATGATAATGGGGGGGCCTATGGCTACACCTTC. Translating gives CASSNDNGGAYGYTF.

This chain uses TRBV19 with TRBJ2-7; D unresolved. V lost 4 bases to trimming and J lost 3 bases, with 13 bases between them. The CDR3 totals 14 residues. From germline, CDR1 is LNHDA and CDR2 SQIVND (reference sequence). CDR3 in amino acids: CASSTGSSNYEQYF. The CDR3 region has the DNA TGTGCCAGTAGTACTGGCTCTTCAAACTACGAGCAGTACTTC.

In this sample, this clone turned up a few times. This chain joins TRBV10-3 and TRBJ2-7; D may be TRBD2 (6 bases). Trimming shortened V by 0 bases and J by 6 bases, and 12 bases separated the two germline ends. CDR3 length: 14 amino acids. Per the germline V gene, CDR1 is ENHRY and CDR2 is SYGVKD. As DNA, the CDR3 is TGTGCCATCAGTGAGTCTGGGCTAGCGCGCGAGCAGTACTTC. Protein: CAISESGLAREQYF.

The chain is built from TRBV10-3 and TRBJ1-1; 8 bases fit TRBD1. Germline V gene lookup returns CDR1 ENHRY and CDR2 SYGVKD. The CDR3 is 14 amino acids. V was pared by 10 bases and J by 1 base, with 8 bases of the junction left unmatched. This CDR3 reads CASLDRAKNTEAFF. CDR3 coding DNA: TGTGCCAGCCTGGACAGGGCCAAGAACACTGAAGCTTTCTTT.

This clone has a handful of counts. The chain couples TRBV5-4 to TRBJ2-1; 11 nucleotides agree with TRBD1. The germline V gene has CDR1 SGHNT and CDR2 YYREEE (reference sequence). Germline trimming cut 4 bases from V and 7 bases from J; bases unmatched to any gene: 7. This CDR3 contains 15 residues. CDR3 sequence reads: CASSQGQGVWNEQFF. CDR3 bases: TGTGCCAGCAGCCAGGGACAGGGGGTATGGAATGAGCAGTTCTTC.

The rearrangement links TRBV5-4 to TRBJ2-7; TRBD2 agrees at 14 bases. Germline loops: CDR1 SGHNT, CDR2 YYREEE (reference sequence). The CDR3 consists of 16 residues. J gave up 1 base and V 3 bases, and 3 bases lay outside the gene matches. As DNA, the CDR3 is TGTGCCAGCAGCTCGGGACTAGCGGGGGTGTCCTACGAGCAGTACTTC. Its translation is CASSSGLAGVSYEQYF. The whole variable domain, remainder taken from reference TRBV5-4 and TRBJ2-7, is ETGVTQSPTHLIKTRGQQVTLRCSSQSGHNTVSWYQQALGQGPQFIFQYYREEENGRGNFPPRFSGLQFPNYSSELNVNALELDDSALYLCASSSGLAGVSYEQYFGPGTRLTVT.

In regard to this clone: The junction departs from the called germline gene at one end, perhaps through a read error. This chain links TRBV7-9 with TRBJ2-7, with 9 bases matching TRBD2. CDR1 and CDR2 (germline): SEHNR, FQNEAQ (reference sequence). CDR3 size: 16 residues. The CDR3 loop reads CSSSPAGGGVSYEQYF. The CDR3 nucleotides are TGTTCCAGCAGCCCTGCGGGGGGGGGAGTCTCCTACGAGCAGTACTTC.

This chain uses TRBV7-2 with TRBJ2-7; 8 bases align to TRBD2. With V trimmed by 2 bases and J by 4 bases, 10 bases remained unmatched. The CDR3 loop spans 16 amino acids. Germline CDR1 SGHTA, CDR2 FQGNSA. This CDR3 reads CASSLFSGGSPYEQYF. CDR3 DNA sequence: TGTGCCAGCAGCTTATTCTCGGGAGGGTCGCCATACGAGCAGTACTTC.

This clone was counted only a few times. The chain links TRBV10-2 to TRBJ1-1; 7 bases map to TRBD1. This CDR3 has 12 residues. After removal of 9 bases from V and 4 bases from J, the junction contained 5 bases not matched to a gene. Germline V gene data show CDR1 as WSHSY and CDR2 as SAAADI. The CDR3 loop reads CASVQGGTEAFF. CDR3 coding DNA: TGCGCCAGTGTTCAGGGGGGCACTGAAGCTTTCTTT.

The CDR3 region has the DNA TGTGCCAGCAGTCGCGGACAGTATAGCAATCAGCCCCAGCATTTT. Translated: CASSRGQYSNQPQHF. J is TRBJ1-5 and V is TRBV28, with D maybe TRBD1 (6 bases). The germline V gene encodes CDR1 MDHEN and CDR2 SYDVKM. This CDR3 contains 15 residues. Trimming took off 5 bases at V and 0 bases at J, with 11 bases between the two ends. The variable domain in full, completed from reference TRBV28 and TRBJ1-5, reads DVKVTQSSRYLVKRTGEKVFLECVQDMDHENMFWYRQDPGLGLRLIYFSYDVKMKEKGDIPEGYSVSREKKERFSLILESASTNQTSMYLCASSRGQYSNQPQHFGDGTRLSIL.

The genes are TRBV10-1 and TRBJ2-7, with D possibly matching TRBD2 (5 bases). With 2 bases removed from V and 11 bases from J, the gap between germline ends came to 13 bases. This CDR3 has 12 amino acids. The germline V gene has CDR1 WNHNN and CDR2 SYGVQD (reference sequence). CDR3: CASSEGFGEKYF. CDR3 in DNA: TGCGCCAGCAGTGAGGGGTTCGGGGAGAAGTACTTC.

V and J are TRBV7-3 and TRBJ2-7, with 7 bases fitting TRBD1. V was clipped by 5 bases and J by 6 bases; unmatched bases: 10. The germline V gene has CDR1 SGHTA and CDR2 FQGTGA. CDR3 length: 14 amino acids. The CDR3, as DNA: TGTGCCAGCAGCCCACAGGGGTACATGGCCGAGCAGTACTTC. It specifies CASSPQGYMAEQYF.

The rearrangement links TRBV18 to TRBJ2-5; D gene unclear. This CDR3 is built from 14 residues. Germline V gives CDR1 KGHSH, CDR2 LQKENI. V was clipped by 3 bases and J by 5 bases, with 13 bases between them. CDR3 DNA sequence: TGTGCCAGCTCACCCCCCCCTCCCCGGGAGACCCAGTACTTC. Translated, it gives CASSPPPPRETQYF.

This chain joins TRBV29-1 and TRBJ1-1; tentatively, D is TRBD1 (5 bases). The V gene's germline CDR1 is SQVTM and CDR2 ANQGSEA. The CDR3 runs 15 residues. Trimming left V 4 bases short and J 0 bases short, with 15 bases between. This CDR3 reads CSVVGQGWMNTEAFF. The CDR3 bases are TGCAGCGTTGTTGGCCAGGGTTGGATGAACACTGAAGCTTTCTTT.

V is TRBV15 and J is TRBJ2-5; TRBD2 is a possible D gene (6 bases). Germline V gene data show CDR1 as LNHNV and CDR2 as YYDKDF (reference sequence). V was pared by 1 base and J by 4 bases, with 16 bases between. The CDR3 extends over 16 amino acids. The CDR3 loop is CATSRGRLGSAETQYF. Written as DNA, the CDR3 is TGTGCCACCAGCAGAGGAAGACTAGGGAGTGCAGAGACCCAGTACTTC.

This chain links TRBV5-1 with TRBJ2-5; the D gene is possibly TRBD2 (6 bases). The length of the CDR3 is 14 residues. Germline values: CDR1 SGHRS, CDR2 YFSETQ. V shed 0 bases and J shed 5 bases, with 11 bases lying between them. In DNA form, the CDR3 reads TGCGCCAGCAGCTTGGGGACTGGAGGGGAGACCCAGTACTTC. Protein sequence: CASSLGTGGETQYF. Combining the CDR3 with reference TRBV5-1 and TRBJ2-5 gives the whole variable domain KAGVTQTPRYLIKTRGQQVTLSCSPISGHRSVSWYQQTPGQGLQFLFEYFSETQRNKGNFPGRFSGRQFSNSRSEMNVSTLELGDSALYLCASSLGTGGETQYFGPGTRLLVL.

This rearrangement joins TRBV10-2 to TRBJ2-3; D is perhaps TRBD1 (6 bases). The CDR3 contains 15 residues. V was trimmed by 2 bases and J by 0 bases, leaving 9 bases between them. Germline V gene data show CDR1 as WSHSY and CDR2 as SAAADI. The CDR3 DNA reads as TGCGCCAGCAGTGAGGAAACAGGGAGCACAGATACGCAGTATTTT. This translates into CASSEETGSTDTQYF.

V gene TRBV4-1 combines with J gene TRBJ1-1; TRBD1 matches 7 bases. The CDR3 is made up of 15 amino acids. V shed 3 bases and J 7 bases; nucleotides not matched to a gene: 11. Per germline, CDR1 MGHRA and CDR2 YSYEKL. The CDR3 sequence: CASSQPFRDRREAFF. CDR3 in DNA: TGCGCCAGCAGCCAGCCATTCCGGGACAGACGTGAAGCTTTCTTT.

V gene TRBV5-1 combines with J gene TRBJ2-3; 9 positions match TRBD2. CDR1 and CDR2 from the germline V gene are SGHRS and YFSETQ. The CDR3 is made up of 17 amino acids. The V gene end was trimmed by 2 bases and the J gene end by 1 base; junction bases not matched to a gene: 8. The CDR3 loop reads CASSLASAGGRTDTQYF. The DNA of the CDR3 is TGCGCCAGCAGCTTAGCATCAGCGGGAGGACGCACAGATACGCAGTATTTT.

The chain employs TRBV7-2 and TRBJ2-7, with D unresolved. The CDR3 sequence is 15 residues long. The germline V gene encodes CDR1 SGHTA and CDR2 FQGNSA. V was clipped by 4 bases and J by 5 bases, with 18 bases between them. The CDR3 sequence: CASSSARVPFDEQYF. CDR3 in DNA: TGTGCCAGCAGCTCCGCCCGGGTGCCCTTCGACGAGCAGTACTTC.

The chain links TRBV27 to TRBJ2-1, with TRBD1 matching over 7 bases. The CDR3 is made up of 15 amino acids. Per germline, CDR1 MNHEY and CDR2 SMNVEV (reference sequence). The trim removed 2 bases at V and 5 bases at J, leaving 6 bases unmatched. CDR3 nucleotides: TGTGCCAGCAGTTTAACAGGGGATAGGGACAATGAGCAGTTCTTC. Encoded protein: CASSLTGDRDNEQFF.

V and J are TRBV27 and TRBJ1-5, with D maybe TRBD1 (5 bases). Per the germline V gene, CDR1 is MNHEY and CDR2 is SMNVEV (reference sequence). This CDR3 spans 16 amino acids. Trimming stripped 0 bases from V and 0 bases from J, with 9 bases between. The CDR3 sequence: CASSLSTGYSNQPQHF. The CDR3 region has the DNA TGTGCCAGCAGTTTATCAACAGGCTATAGCAATCAGCCCCAGCATTTT.

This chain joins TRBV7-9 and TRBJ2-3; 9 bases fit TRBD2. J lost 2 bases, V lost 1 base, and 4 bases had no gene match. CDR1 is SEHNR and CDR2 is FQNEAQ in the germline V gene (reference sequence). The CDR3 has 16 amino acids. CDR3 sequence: CASSLGLAGPTDTQYF. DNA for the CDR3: TGTGCCAGCAGCTTAGGCCTAGCGGGACCCACAGATACGCAGTATTTT. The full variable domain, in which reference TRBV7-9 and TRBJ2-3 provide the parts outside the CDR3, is DTGVSQNPRHKITKRGQNVTFRCDPISEHNRLYWYRQTLGQGPEFLTYFQNEAQLEKSRLLSDRFSAERPKGSFSTLEIQRTEQGDSAMYLCASSLGLAGPTDTQYFGPGTRLTVL.

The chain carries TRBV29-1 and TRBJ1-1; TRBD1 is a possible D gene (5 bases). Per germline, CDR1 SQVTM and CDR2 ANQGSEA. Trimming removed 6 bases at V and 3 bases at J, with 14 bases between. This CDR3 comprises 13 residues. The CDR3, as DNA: TGCAGCGTGACGCGGGGCTCCGACACTGAAGCTTTCTTT. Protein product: CSVTRGSDTEAFF.